A single sample is the source of the 17 T cell receptor beta chains below, sequenced in a study of shared clonotypes between healthy human individuals. Naivety among CD8 cells was defined by CD45RO negativity and positive CCR7 selection, thereby excluding terminally differentiated effector memory CD45RA+ cells. TCRdb's copy holds only in-frame clones and misses some; the assay was immunoSEQ multiplex PCR. Altogether about 2.1 million clones are present, more than 85% being singletons, with the ten largest covering roughly 1.8%. Sequenced material: naive CD8+ T cells from PBMCs. Receptors originate from a man aged 18 to 29 in good health. Some clones in this sample may be carry-over from other donors' samples.

The rearrangement uses TRBV27 and TRBJ1-6; no clear D. V gave up 0 bases and J gave up 0 bases, with 9 bases separating them. The CDR3 sequence is 17 residues long. Germline V CDR1 and CDR2: MNHEY, SMNVEV (reference sequence). The DNA for the CDR3 is TGTGCCAGCAGTTTATCTCACAGCAGCTCCTATAATTCACCCCTCCACTTT. Its protein product is CASSLSHSSSYNSPLHF.

The CDR3 nucleotides are TGTGCCAGCAGTCTCCGGGGGGGACGCCCAACAGATACGCAGTATTTT. Its translation is CASSLRGGRPTDTQYF. This chain uses TRBV28 with TRBJ2-3, with 8 nucleotides matching TRBD2. After removal of 5 bases from V and 3 bases from J, the junction contained 10 bases not matched to a gene. Germline-derived CDR1 and CDR2 are MDHEN and SYDVKM. The CDR3 runs to 16 residues.

This clone has just a few counts. The chain joins TRBV19 to TRBJ1-1, with no clear D. CDR1 is LNHDA, CDR2 SQIVND, per germline (reference sequence). V lost 7 bases, J lost 0 bases, and 12 bases lay in between. The CDR3 consists of 14 residues. CDR3 nucleotide sequence: TGTGCCAGTATGTTTGGCTTCATGAACACTGAAGCTTTCTTT. As protein: CASMFGFMNTEAFF.

V usage is TRBV7-9 and J usage is TRBJ2-5; TRBD2 matches 9 bases. This CDR3 has 17 residues. V gave up 1 base and J gave up 4 bases; unmatched junction bases: 10. Germline CDR1 reads SEHNR; CDR2 reads FQNEAQ (reference sequence). The CDR3 DNA reads as TGTGCCAGCAGCTTAGGTCCCGCGGGAGGGGCTCGAGAGACCCAGTACTTC. Amino acid sequence: CASSLGPAGGARETQYF. The full variable domain, completed using reference TRBV7-9 and TRBJ2-5, is DTGVSQNPRHKITKRGQNVTFRCDPISEHNRLYWYRQTLGQGPEFLTYFQNEAQLEKSRLLSDRFSAERPKGSFSTLEIQRTEQGDSAMYLCASSLGPAGGARETQYFGPGTRLLVL.

The chain joins TRBV5-1 to TRBJ2-3, with 7 bases lining up with TRBD1. Germline CDR1 is SGHRS and CDR2 is YFSETQ. Trimming took 4 bases from V and 3 from J; bases not matched to a gene: 8. There are 15 residues in the CDR3. The CDR3 reads CASSLHPGQTDTQYF. The CDR3 region has the DNA TGCGCCAGCAGCCTCCATCCGGGACAGACAGATACGCAGTATTTT.

The rearrangement uses TRBV9 and TRBJ1-1, with TRBD1 identical over 7 bases. Germline lookup yields CDR1 SGDLS and CDR2 YYNGEE. This CDR3 is 13 amino acids long. V shed 4 bases, J shed 12 bases, and the junction held 12 bases outside the gene matches. CDR3 in amino acids: CASSLTGTAEPFF. The DNA of the CDR3 is TGTGCCAGCAGCCTCACCGGGACAGCTGAGCCTTTCTTT.

The chain uses TRBV6-5 and TRBJ2-1; D ambiguous. V gave up 8 bases and J gave up 9 bases, with 20 bases separating them. Germline values: CDR1 MNHEY, CDR2 SVGAGI. CDR3 length: 14 residues. CDR3 region: CASRVIVIAGEQFF. CDR3 nucleotides: TGTGCCAGCCGAGTTATCGTAATAGCTGGTGAGCAGTTCTTC.

The chain links TRBV4-3 to TRBJ2-2; D may be TRBD2 (6 bases). V was shortened by 4 bases and J by 4 bases, with 16 bases between the two germline ends. This CDR3 comprises 16 residues. Germline V gene sequence: CDR1 LGHNA, CDR2 YSLEER. In DNA, the CDR3 is TGCGCCAGCAGCCTCGAAGGGGACTCGATCACCGGGGAGCTGTTTTTT. Its protein is CASSLEGDSITGELFF.

This clone was observed a single time. This chain uses TRBV5-1 with TRBJ1-1; the D gene is possibly TRBD1 (5 bases). Germline values: CDR1 SGHRS, CDR2 YFSETQ. The V gene lost 4 bases and the J gene lost 0 bases, with 16 bases spanning the gap. This CDR3 comprises 16 residues. CDR3 amino acids: CASSPVGWGLNTEAFF. The CDR3 nucleotides read TGCGCCAGCAGCCCGGTGGGGTGGGGGTTGAACACTGAAGCTTTCTTT.

The CDR3 loop is CASSEGTGGNYEQYF. The DNA of the CDR3 is TGTGCCAGCAGTGAAGGCACAGGGGGCAACTACGAGCAGTACTTC. The V call is TRBV6-1, the J call TRBJ2-7, with 9 bases that match TRBD1. The CDR3 length is 15 residues. Germline CDR1 reads MNHNS; CDR2 reads SASEGT. With V trimmed by 1 base and J by 3 bases, 4 bases remained unmatched.

The CDR3 nucleotides read TGCGCCAGCAGCTCCGGGACTAGCGGGACCCCTTCCTACGAGCAGTACTTC. Protein: CASSSGTSGTPSYEQYF. This chain uses TRBV5-1 with TRBJ2-7, with TRBD2 matching over 13 bases. CDR3 length: 17 residues. V lost 3 bases and J lost 1; bases outside the gene matches: 7. Germline V gene data show CDR1 as SGHRS and CDR2 as YFSETQ.

The chain links TRBV10-3 to TRBJ2-5; TRBD1 matches at 11 bases. Per germline, CDR1 ENHRY and CDR2 SYGVKD. V was pared by 6 bases and J by 5 bases, with 5 bases of the junction left unmatched. The CDR3 spans 14 residues. The DNA of the CDR3 is TGTGCCATCAGGGGACAGGGGGATCTCGAGACCCAGTACTTC. Translation gives CAIRGQGDLETQYF.

The V gene is TRBV7-2, the J gene TRBJ1-1, with 8 positions matching TRBD1. The CDR3 is 15 amino acids. V shed 5 bases, J shed 6 bases, and the junction held 11 bases outside the gene matches. CDR1 is SGHTA, CDR2 FQGNSA, per germline. Written as DNA, the CDR3 is TGTGCCAGCAGCCCTGAATGGACAGGGAGCTCTGAAGCTTTCTTT. Translating it yields CASSPEWTGSSEAFF.

CDR3 loop: CASSSRGRAANYGYTF. The CDR3 DNA follows: TGTGCCAGCAGTTCCCGGGGTAGGGCCGCTAACTATGGCTACACCTTC. The V call is TRBV27, the J call TRBJ1-2; no reliable D call. CDR3 length: 16 amino acids. Germline-derived CDR1 and CDR2 are MNHEY and SMNVEV (reference sequence). V shed 4 bases and J shed 0 bases, with 15 bases lying between them.

This clone was counted only a few times. Other DNA sequences from this sample encode an identical CDR3 as well. This chain connects TRBV7-2 to TRBJ1-5; D gene uncertain. This CDR3 region has 12 residues. V lost 0 bases and J lost 6, with 3 bases in between. The germline V gene has CDR1 SGHTA and CDR2 FQGNSA. CDR3 DNA sequence: TGTGCCAGCAGCTTAGCAGGTCAGCCCCAGCATTTT. It yields the protein CASSLAGQPQHF. Full variable domain (outside the CDR3, taken from reference TRBV7-2 and TRBJ1-5): GAGVSQSPSNKVTEKGKDVELRCDPISGHTALYWYRQSLGQGLEFLIYFQGNSAPDKSGLPSDRFSAERTGGSVSTLTIQRTQQEDSAVYLCASSLAGQPQHFGDGTRLSIL.

This chain links TRBV15 with TRBJ1-5; 7 nucleotides line up with TRBD1. This CDR3 is 13 amino acids long. V lost 5 bases, J lost 8 bases, and 6 bases stayed unmatched. Per the germline V gene, CDR1 is LNHNV and CDR2 is YYDKDF (reference sequence). CDR3 coding DNA: TGTGCCACCAGCTCTCAGGGGGGGAAGCCCCAGCATTTT. Translation gives CATSSQGGKPQHF.

Turning to this clone: Other DNA sequences of this sample code for an identical CDR3. The rearrangement links TRBV4-3 to TRBJ2-7; D is perhaps TRBD2 (6 bases). V lost 0 bases, J lost 3 bases, and 9 bases lay in between. The CDR3 has 14 amino acids. Germline loops: CDR1 LGHNA, CDR2 YSLEER. In nucleotides, the CDR3 is TGCGCCAGCAGCCAAGATCGGAGGGTCTACGAGCAGTACTTC. This encodes CASSQDRRVYEQYF.